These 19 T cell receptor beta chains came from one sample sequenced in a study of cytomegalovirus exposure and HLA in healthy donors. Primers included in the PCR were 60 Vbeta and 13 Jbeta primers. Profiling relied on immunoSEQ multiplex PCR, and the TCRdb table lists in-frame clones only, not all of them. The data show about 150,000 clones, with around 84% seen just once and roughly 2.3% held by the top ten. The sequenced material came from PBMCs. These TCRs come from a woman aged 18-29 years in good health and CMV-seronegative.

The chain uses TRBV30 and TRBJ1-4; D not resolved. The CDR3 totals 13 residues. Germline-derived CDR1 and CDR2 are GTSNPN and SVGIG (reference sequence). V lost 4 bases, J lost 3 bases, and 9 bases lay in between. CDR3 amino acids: CAWTPRANEKLFF. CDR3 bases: TGTGCCTGGACCCCCCGGGCTAATGAAAAACTGTTTTTT.

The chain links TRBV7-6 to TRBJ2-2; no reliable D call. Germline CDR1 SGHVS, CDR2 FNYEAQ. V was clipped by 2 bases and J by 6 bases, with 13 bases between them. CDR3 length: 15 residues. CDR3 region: CASSLSFTRAGELFF. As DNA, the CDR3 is TGTGCCAGCAGCTTAAGTTTCACTCGGGCCGGGGAGCTGTTTTTT.

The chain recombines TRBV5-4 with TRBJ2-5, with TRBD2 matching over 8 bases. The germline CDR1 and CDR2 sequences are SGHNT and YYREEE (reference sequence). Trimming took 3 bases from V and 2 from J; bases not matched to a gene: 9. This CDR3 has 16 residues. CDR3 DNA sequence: TGTGCCAGCAGCTACCCGGGGGGGAACTCACAAGAGACCCAGTACTTC. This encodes CASSYPGGNSQETQYF.

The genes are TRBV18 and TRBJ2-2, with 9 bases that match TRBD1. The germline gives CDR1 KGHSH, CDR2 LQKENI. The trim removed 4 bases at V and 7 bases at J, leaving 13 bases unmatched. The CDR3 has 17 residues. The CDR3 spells CASSRSGIQGAIGELFF. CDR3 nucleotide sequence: TGTGCCAGCTCACGATCCGGGATACAGGGGGCGATCGGGGAGCTGTTTTTT. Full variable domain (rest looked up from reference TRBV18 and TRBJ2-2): NAGVMQNPRHLVRRRGQEARLRCSPMKGHSHVYWYRQLPEEGLKFMVYLQKENIIDESGMPKERFSAEFPKEGPSILRIQQVVRGDSAAYFCASSRSGIQGAIGELFFGEGSRLTVL.

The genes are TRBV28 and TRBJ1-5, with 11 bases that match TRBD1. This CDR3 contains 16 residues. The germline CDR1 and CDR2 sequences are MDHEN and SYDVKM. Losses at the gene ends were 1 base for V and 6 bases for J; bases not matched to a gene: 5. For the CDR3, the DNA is TGTGCCAGCAGTTTATTCCCGGGACAGGGGGGTCAGCCCCAGCATTTT. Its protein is CASSLFPGQGGQPQHF.

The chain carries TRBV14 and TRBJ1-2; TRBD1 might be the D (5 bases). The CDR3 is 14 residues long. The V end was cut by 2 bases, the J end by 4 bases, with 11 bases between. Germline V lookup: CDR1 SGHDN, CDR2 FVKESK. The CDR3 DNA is TGTGCCAGCAGCCAATGCAGGGAGGGCTATGGCTACACCTTC. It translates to CASSQCREGYGYTF.

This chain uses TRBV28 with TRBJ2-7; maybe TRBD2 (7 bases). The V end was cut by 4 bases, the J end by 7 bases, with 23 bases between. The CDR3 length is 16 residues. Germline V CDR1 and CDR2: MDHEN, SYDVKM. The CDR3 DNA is TGTGCCAGCAGTTATCTCCCCTGGAGGGGGGGATATGAGCAGTACTTC. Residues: CASSYLPWRGGYEQYF.

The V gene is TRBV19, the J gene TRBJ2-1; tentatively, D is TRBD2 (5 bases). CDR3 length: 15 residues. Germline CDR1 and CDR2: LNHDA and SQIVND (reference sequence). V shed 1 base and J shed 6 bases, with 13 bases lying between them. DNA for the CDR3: TGTGCCAGTAGTATAGGGGCAGGACTGGTCAATGAGCAGTTCTTC. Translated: CASSIGAGLVNEQFF.

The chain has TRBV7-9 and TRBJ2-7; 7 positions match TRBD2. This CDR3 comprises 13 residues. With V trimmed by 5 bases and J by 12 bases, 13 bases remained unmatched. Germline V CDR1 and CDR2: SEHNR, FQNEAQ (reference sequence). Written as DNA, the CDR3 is TGTGCCAGCAGCCCCGCTGGCGGGGGTCAGGGGTACTTC. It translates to CASSPAGGGQGYF.

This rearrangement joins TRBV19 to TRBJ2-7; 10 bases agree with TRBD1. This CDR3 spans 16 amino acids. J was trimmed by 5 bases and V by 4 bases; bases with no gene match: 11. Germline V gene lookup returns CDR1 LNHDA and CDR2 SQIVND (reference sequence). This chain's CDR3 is CASSTTPGQGGDEQYF. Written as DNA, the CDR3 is TGTGCCAGTAGTACCACCCCCGGACAGGGGGGAGACGAGCAGTACTTC.

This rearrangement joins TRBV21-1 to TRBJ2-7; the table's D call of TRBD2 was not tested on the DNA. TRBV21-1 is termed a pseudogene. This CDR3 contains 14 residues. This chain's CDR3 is CASSKEWRSYEQYF. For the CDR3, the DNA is TGTGCCAGCAGCAAAGAGTGGAGGTCCTACGAGCAGTACTTC.

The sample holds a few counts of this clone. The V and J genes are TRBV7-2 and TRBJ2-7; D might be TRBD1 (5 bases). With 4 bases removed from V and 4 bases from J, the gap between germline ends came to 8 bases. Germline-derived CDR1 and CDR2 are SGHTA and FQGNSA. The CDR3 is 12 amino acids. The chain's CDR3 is CASSSDTYEQYF. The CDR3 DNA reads TGTGCCAGCAGCTCGGACACGTACGAGCAGTACTTC.

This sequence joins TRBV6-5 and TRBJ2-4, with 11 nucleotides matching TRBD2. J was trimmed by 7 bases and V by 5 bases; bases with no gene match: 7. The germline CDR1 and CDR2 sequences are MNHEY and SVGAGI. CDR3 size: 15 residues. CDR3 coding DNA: TGTGCCAGCAGTACCGTAGCGGGGGGGCGGAACATTCAGTACTTC. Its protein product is CASSTVAGGRNIQYF.

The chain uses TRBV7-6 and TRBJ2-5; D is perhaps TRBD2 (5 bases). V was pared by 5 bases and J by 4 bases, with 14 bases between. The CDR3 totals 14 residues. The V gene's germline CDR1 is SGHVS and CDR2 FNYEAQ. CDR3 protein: CASSRPSGVETQYF. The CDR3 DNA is TGTGCCAGCAGCCGACCCTCCGGGGTAGAGACCCAGTACTTC. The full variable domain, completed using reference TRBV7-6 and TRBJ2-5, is GAGVSQSPRYKVTKRGQDVALRCDPISGHVSLYWYRQALGQGPEFLTYFNYEAQQDKSGLPNDRFSAERPEGSISTLTIQRTEQRDSAMYRCASSRPSGVETQYFGPGTRLLVL.

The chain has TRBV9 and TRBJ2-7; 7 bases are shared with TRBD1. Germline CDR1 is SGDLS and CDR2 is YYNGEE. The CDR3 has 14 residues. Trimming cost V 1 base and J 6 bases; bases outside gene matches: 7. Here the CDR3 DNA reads TGTGCCAGCAGCGTACGTTCCAGGGACAGCGAGCAGTACTTC. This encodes CASSVRSRDSEQYF. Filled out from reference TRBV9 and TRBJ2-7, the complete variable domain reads DSGVTQTPKHLITATGQRVTLRCSPRSGDLSVYWYQQSLDQGLQFLIQYYNGEERAKGNILERFSAQQFPDLHSELNLSSLELGDSALYFCASSVRSRDSEQYFGPGTRLTVT.

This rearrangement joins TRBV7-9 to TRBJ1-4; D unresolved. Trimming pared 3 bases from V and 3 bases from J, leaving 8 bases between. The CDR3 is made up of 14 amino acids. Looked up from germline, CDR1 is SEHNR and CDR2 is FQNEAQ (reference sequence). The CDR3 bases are TGTGCCAGCAGCTTGGGAGGCTCTAATGAAAAACTGTTTTTT. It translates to CASSLGGSNEKLFF.

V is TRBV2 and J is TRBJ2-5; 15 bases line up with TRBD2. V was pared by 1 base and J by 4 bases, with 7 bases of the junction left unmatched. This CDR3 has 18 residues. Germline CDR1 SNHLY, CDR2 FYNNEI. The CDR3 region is CASSEGRTSGGAGETQYF. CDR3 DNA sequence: TGTGCCAGCAGTGAAGGTCGGACTAGCGGGGGGGCGGGAGAGACCCAGTACTTC.

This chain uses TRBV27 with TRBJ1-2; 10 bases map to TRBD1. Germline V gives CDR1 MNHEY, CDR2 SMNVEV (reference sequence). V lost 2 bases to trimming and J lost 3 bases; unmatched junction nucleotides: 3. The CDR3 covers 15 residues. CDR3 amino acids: CASSLVGTGDYGYTF. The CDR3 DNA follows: TGTGCCAGCAGTTTAGTCGGGACAGGGGACTATGGCTACACCTTC.

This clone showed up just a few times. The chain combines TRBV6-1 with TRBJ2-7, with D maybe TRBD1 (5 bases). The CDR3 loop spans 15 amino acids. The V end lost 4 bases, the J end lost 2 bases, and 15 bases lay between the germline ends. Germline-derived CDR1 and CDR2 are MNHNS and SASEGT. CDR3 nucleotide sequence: TGTGCCAGCAGTGCAGGCAGGGAATCGCCCTACGAGCAGTACTTC. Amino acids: CASSAGRESPYEQYF.